The 28 T cell receptor beta chains in this list originate from one sample, sequenced in a study of shared clonotypes between healthy human individuals. The protocol was immunoSEQ multiplex PCR, while the TCRdb copy is restricted to in-frame clones and leaves out a portion. The sample gives roughly 530,000 clones, 96% of which show up once; roughly 0.06% is in the top ten. Specimen: naive CD4+ T cells sorted from blood. This sample's subset: CD45RA+ positively selected. Receptors were obtained from a woman aged 25-40 years in good health.

The chain combines TRBV19 with TRBJ1-4; D is perhaps TRBD1 (5 bases). Germline lookup yields CDR1 LNHDA and CDR2 SQIVND (reference sequence). The CDR3 covers 15 residues. The V end was cut by 6 bases, the J end by 8 bases, with 19 bases between. The CDR3, as DNA: TGTGCCAGTAGGGAGTCGGGACGAGGTTGGGAAAAACTGTTTTTT. Its protein is CASRESGRGWEKLFF. Full variable domain (remainder filled in from reference TRBV19 and TRBJ1-4): DGGITQSPKYLFRKEGQNVTLSCEQNLNHDAMYWYRQDPGQGLRLIYYSQIVNDFQKGDIAEGYSVSREKKESFPLTVTSAQKNPTAFYLCASRESGRGWEKLFFGSGTQLSVL.

This CDR3 is CASSLFGPGNTIYF. In nucleotides, the CDR3 is TGTGCCAGCAGTTTGTTCGGCCCCGGAAACACCATATATTTT. The genes are TRBV27 and TRBJ1-3; D unresolved. This CDR3 contains 14 residues. Trimming shortened V by 3 bases and J by 4 bases, and 10 bases separated the two germline ends. Germline V gives CDR1 MNHEY, CDR2 SMNVEV (reference sequence).

This clone came up once. The V call is TRBV27, the J call TRBJ2-3, with 8 bases aligning to TRBD2. This CDR3 region has 15 residues. V trimming: 4 bases; J trimming: 4 bases; junction bases outside the gene matches: 7. Germline V gives CDR1 MNHEY, CDR2 SMNVEV (reference sequence). Here the CDR3 reads CASSSSGRGADTQYF. The CDR3 DNA follows: TGTGCCAGCAGTTCCAGCGGGAGAGGGGCAGATACGCAGTATTTT.

This clone appeared once. The chain carries TRBV20-1 and TRBJ2-1, with TRBD2 matching 10 bases. This CDR3 has 11 amino acids. V dropped 6 bases and J dropped 10; count of bases not matched to a gene: 3. The V gene's germline CDR1 is DFQATT and CDR2 SNEGSKA (reference sequence). CDR3 sequence (DNA): TGCAGTGCACAACTAGCGGGGGAGCAGTTCTTC. Its protein product is CSAQLAGEQFF.

This chain uses TRBV7-7 with TRBJ2-2; 9 bases match TRBD1. The CDR3 is 15 amino acids. With 5 bases clipped from V and 4 bases from J, the junction kept 5 bases outside the gene matches. Germline V gene sequence: CDR1 SSHAT, CDR2 FNYEAQ (reference sequence). This CDR3 reads CASSLDRGTTGELFF. The DNA of the CDR3 is TGTGCCAGCAGCCTCGACAGGGGGACCACCGGGGAGCTGTTTTTT. Full variable domain (remainder filled in from reference TRBV7-7 and TRBJ2-2): GAGVSQSPRYKVTKRGQDVTLRCDPISSHATLYWYQQALGQGPEFLTYFNYEAQPDKSGLPSDRFSAERPEGSISTLTIQRTEQRDSAMYRCASSLDRGTTGELFFGEGSRLTVL.

This clone was observed once. The chain links TRBV19 to TRBJ2-3; D unclear. Trimming pared 5 bases from V and 4 bases from J, leaving 10 bases between. Germline values: CDR1 LNHDA, CDR2 SQIVND (reference sequence). The CDR3 covers 13 residues. For the CDR3, the DNA is TGTGCCAGTAGTTCCCAAGCTCCAGATACGCAGTATTTT. The encoded protein is CASSSQAPDTQYF.

V gene TRBV28 combines with J gene TRBJ1-5; D gene ambiguous. The length of the CDR3 is 13 residues. The germline gives CDR1 MDHEN, CDR2 SYDVKM. Trimming removed 3 bases at V and 7 bases at J, with 10 bases between. The CDR3 DNA reads as TGTGCCAGCAGTTTCGGGGTTGGACAGCCCCAGCATTTT. Translated, it gives CASSFGVGQPQHF.

The gene calls are TRBV7-2 and TRBJ2-7, with 8 bases identical to TRBD2. Per germline, CDR1 SGHTA and CDR2 FQGNSA. The CDR3 length is 15 residues. J lost 3 bases, V lost 6 bases, and 10 bases had no gene match. CDR3 DNA: TGTGCCAGCAGACCAGGACTAGCCGCGTACTACGAGCAGTACTTC. Translating it yields CASRPGLAAYYEQYF.

V usage is TRBV4-2 and J usage is TRBJ1-1; D not certain. The CDR3 has 18 residues. Germline values: CDR1 LGHNA, CDR2 YNFKEQ. The germline V and J ends were trimmed by 0 bases and 1 base, with 18 bases remaining between them. The CDR3 is CASSQEGLVWDTNTEAFF. CDR3 bases: TGTGCCAGCAGCCAAGAAGGTCTGGTGTGGGATACGAACACTGAAGCTTTCTTT.

Only one count was recorded for this clone. The genes are TRBV27 and TRBJ2-3; 11 bases are a match to TRBD2. The V gene's germline CDR1 is MNHEY and CDR2 SMNVEV (reference sequence). The trim removed 3 bases at V and 6 bases at J, leaving 11 bases unmatched. The CDR3 is made up of 17 amino acids. The CDR3 DNA reads TGTGCCAGCAGTTTGGGTTGGATAGCGGGAGGGTCTGATACGCAGTATTTT. Translation gives CASSLGWIAGGSDTQYF.

The DNA of the CDR3 is TGTGCCAGCTCACTGGTCCCGGGACAGGGATCCGGCGCAGATACGCAGTATTTT. As protein: CASSLVPGQGSGADTQYF. The J gene is TRBJ2-3, the V gene TRBV18; TRBD1 aligns across 9 bases. V gave up 4 bases and J gave up 4 bases; unmatched junction bases: 15. The CDR3 contains 18 residues. Germline CDR1 reads KGHSH; CDR2 reads LQKENI.

The gene calls are TRBV27 and TRBJ1-5; 7 bases line up with TRBD1. The V segment lost 10 bases and the J segment 3 bases; nucleotides outside the gene matches: 12. CDR3 size: 15 residues. The germline CDR1 and CDR2 sequences are MNHEY and SMNVEV (reference sequence). CDR3 in DNA: TGTGCCAACGACAGGGCCTGGCAGGTCAATCAGCCCCAGCATTTT. It is translated as CANDRAWQVNQPQHF.

This clone was seen a few times. J is TRBJ1-2 and V is TRBV29-1, with D perhaps matching TRBD1 (5 bases). This CDR3 spans 11 amino acids. The V gene lost 5 bases and the J gene lost 8 bases, with 12 bases spanning the gap. Germline V gene sequence: CDR1 SQVTM, CDR2 ANQGSEA. This CDR3 is CSVQGSKGYTF. The CDR3 DNA reads TGCAGCGTTCAGGGCTCAAAAGGCTACACCTTC. Using reference TRBV29-1 and TRBJ1-2 for the parts outside the CDR3, the full variable domain is SAVISQKPSRDICQRGTSLTIQCQVDSQVTMMFWYRQQPGQSLTLIATANQGSEATYESGFVIDKFPISRPNLTFSTLTVSNMSPEDSSIYLCSVQGSKGYTFGSGTRLTVV.

The chain has TRBV30 and TRBJ2-1; D remains unclear. The CDR3 is 12 amino acids. Germline V lookup: CDR1 GTSNPN, CDR2 SVGIG (reference sequence). V was pared by 0 bases and J by 9 bases, with 9 bases between. The CDR3: CAWSVWAREQFF. Here the CDR3 DNA reads TGTGCCTGGAGTGTATGGGCTCGTGAGCAGTTCTTC.

V gene TRBV7-2 combines with J gene TRBJ1-5; 10 bases fit TRBD1. Germline trimming cut 4 bases from V and 6 bases from J; bases unmatched to any gene: 3. This CDR3 spans 14 amino acids. Per the germline V gene, CDR1 is SGHTA and CDR2 is FQGNSA. Here the CDR3 DNA reads TGTGCCAGCAGCTCGGGACAGGGGTTTCAGCCCCAGCATTTT. It encodes CASSSGQGFQPQHF.

The chain recombines TRBV18 with TRBJ2-5; D is unresolved. This CDR3 spans 13 amino acids. Per the germline V gene, CDR1 is KGHSH and CDR2 is LQKENI. V was cut by 6 bases and J by 1 base, with 9 bases left in between. The chain's CDR3 is CASSTRAQETQYF. The CDR3 DNA is TGTGCCAGCTCCACACGGGCCCAAGAGACCCAGTACTTC.

This chain joins TRBV2 and TRBJ2-6; D uncertain. CDR1 is SNHLY, CDR2 FYNNEI, per germline. The length of the CDR3 is 18 residues. Deletions cut 4 bases from V and 2 bases from J, with 18 bases between. The CDR3, as DNA: TGTGCCAGCAGTGCCCTAAGCCTTCAAGGTGCTGGGGCCAACGTCCTGACTTTC. It is translated as CASSALSLQGAGANVLTF.

The chain has TRBV28 and TRBJ2-7; 13 bases are a match to TRBD2. The trim removed 5 bases at V and 6 bases at J, leaving 10 bases unmatched. The CDR3 spans 16 residues. CDR1 is MDHEN and CDR2 is SYDVKM in the germline V gene. Written as DNA, the CDR3 is TGTGCCAGCAGTCTACCTGGACTAGCGGGAGCCAGCGAGCAGTACTTC. It encodes CASSLPGLAGASEQYF. The full variable domain, completed using reference TRBV28 and TRBJ2-7, is DVKVTQSSRYLVKRTGEKVFLECVQDMDHENMFWYRQDPGLGLRLIYFSYDVKMKEKGDIPEGYSVSREKKERFSLILESASTNQTSMYLCASSLPGLAGASEQYFGPGTRLTVT.

This chain uses TRBV27 with TRBJ2-2; D gene unclear. The V gene's germline CDR1 is MNHEY and CDR2 SMNVEV (reference sequence). The CDR3 is 15 amino acids. Deletions cut 2 bases from V and 2 bases from J, with 9 bases between. Written as DNA, the CDR3 is TGTGCCAGCAGTTTACTTGTCGGAAACACCGGGGAGCTGTTTTTT. Translating gives CASSLLVGNTGELFF.

This clone has a single count. The gene calls are TRBV18 and TRBJ1-1, with 9 bases fitting TRBD1. Trimming took 3 bases from V and 1 from J; bases not matched to a gene: 3. The length of the CDR3 is 15 residues. Germline V lookup: CDR1 KGHSH, CDR2 LQKENI. The CDR3 protein is CASSPGTGRNTEAFF. CDR3 sequence (DNA): TGTGCCAGCTCACCCGGGACAGGGAGGAACACTGAAGCTTTCTTT.

The chain couples TRBV7-9 to TRBJ1-2, with D perhaps matching TRBD1 (6 bases). The germline V and J ends were trimmed by 3 bases and 4 bases, with 15 bases remaining between them. The CDR3 has 15 amino acids. Germline loops: CDR1 SEHNR, CDR2 FQNEAQ (reference sequence). The CDR3 reads CASSFTMDRIYGYTF. In DNA form, the CDR3 reads TGTGCCAGCAGCTTTACTATGGACAGAATCTATGGCTACACCTTC.

The chain employs TRBV28 and TRBJ1-1; D is unresolved. This CDR3 comprises 14 residues. V was trimmed by 6 bases and J by 1 base, leaving 12 bases between them. Germline CDR1 and CDR2: MDHEN and SYDVKM. Here the CDR3 DNA reads TGTGCCAGCAGGGAGGGCAGAGGGAACACTGAAGCTTTCTTT. Translation gives CASREGRGNTEAFF.

The CDR3 loop reads CGNSFADTQYF. The CDR3 nucleotides are TGTGGCAATTCTTTCGCAGATACGCAGTATTTT. The chain is built from TRBV5-4 and TRBJ2-3; no reliable D call. CDR1 and CDR2 from the germline V gene are SGHNT and YYREEE (reference sequence). The CDR3 spans 11 residues.

J is TRBJ2-5 and V is TRBV5-1, with 10 nucleotides matching TRBD2. This CDR3 spans 15 amino acids. The V segment lost 0 bases and the J segment 3 bases; nucleotides outside the gene matches: 2. In germline, CDR1 is SGHRS, CDR2 YFSETQ. The chain's CDR3 is CASSLVTSGEETQYF. DNA of the CDR3: TGCGCCAGCAGCTTGGTAACTAGCGGGGAAGAGACCCAGTACTTC.

The rearrangement joins TRBV13 to TRBJ2-1; D is ambiguous. V was shortened by 5 bases and J by 8 bases, with 16 bases between the two germline ends. In germline, CDR1 is PRHDT, CDR2 FYEKMQ (reference sequence). This CDR3 contains 14 residues. This CDR3 reads CASSPEQSEDEQFF. The CDR3 DNA is TGTGCCAGCAGCCCCGAACAGAGTGAGGATGAGCAGTTCTTC.

J is TRBJ1-5 and V is TRBV18; tentatively, D is TRBD1 (6 bases). Germline CDR1 is KGHSH and CDR2 is LQKENI. This CDR3 contains 16 residues. V gave up 0 bases and J gave up 4 bases, with 13 bases separating them. This CDR3 is CASSPPRGQGNQPQHF. The CDR3 coding sequence is TGTGCCAGCTCACCACCTAGGGGACAAGGGAATCAGCCCCAGCATTTT. Full variable domain (remainder filled in from reference TRBV18 and TRBJ1-5): NAGVMQNPRHLVRRRGQEARLRCSPMKGHSHVYWYRQLPEEGLKFMVYLQKENIIDESGMPKERFSAEFPKEGPSILRIQQVVRGDSAAYFCASSPPRGQGNQPQHFGDGTRLSIL.

The V call is TRBV7-6, the J call TRBJ2-7; perhaps TRBD2 as D (5 bases). The CDR3 totals 13 residues. Trimming took off 6 bases at V and 2 bases at J, with 11 bases between the two ends. The germline gives CDR1 SGHVS, CDR2 FNYEAQ. The CDR3 DNA reads as TGTGCCAGCAGTTTGGAGGCCACCTACGAGCAGTACTTC. Translating gives CASSLEATYEQYF.

The chain has TRBV9 and TRBJ1-2, with D possibly matching TRBD1 (6 bases). Trimming took 0 bases from V and 4 from J, leaving 13 bases between them. The CDR3 extends over 15 amino acids. Per germline, CDR1 SGDLS and CDR2 YYNGEE. CDR3 amino acids: CASSVDPGALYGYTF. The CDR3 region has the DNA TGTGCCAGCAGCGTAGATCCGGGGGCCCTCTATGGCTACACCTTC.